This TCR beta chain was sequenced for a study of blood T cell repertoires in COVID-19. About the study: Nucleic acid was either cDNA or gDNA, and it came from T cells, B-cell-depleted T cells, or PBMCs.

Ages ranged from about 18 to 89 years, with residence in approximately 25 US areas. Among Cohort 3 donors, those recovered had two negative PCRs, clearance, or symptom resolution. The CDR3 has 15 amino acids. In germline, CDR1 is MDHEN, CDR2 SYDVKM. V was trimmed by 0 bases and J by 3 bases, leaving 11 bases between them. Under the authors' procedure: Reference gene primer amplification gave nucleated cell count estimates. The assay was immunoSEQ multiplex PCR, and TCRdb's table has in-frame clones only and misses some. V, J and clone size derive from that table, while D and trimming were established from the DNA sequence. The sample comprises about 250,000 clones, 88% of which are singletons, and around 2.9% rests with the top ten.

This receptor was taken from a woman between 50 and 59 years old who had recovered from COVID-19. The sample taken for sequencing was PBMCs or T cells enriched from blood (not recorded which). V is TRBV28 and J is TRBJ2-5; perhaps TRBD1 as D (6 bases). This chain's CDR3 is CASSLWGAPKETQYF. CDR3 nucleotides: TGTGCCAGCAGTTTATGGGGGGCGCCCAAAGAGACCCAGTACTTC.